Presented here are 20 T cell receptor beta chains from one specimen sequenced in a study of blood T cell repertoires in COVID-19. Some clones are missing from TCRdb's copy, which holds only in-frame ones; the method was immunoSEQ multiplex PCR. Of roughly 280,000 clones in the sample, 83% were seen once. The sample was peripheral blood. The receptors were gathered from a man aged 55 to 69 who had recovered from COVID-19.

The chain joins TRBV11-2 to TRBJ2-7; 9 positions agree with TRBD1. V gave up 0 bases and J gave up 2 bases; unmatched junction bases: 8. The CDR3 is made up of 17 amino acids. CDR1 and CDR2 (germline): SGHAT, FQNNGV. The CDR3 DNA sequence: TGTGCCAGCAGCTTAGATGCCCCCGGGACAGGGACCTACGAGCAGTACTTC. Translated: CASSLDAPGTGTYEQYF.

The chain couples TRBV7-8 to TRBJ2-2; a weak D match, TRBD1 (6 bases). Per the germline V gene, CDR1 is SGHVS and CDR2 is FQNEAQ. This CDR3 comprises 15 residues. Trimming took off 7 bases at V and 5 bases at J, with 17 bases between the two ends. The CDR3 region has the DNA TGTGCCAGCACCGCGGGTGGCAGGGGAACCGGGGAGCTGTTTTTT. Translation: CASTAGGRGTGELFF.

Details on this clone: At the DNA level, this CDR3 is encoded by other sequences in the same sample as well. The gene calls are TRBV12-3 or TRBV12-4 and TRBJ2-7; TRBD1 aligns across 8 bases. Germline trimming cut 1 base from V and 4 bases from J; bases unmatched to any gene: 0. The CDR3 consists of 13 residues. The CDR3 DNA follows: TGTGCCAGCAGTTTAGGGACAGGGTACGAGCAGTACTTC. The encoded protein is CASSLGTGYEQYF.

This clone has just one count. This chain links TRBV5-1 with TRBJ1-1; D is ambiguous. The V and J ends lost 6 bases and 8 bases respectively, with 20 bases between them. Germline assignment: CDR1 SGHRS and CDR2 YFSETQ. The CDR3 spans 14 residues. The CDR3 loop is CASTIRRGGSEAFF. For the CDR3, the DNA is TGCGCCAGCACCATCCGCCGGGGAGGGTCAGAAGCTTTCTTT.

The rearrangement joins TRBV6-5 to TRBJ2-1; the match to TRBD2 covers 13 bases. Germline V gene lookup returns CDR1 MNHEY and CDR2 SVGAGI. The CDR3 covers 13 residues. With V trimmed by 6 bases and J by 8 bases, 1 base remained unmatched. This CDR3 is CASRGLAGYEQFF. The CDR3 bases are TGTGCCAGCAGGGGACTAGCGGGATATGAGCAGTTCTTC.

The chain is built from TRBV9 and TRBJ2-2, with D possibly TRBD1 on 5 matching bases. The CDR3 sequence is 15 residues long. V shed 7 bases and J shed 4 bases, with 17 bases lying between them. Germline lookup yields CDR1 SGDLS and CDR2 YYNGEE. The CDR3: CASGRQGQITGELFF. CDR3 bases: TGTGCCAGCGGAAGGCAAGGACAAATCACCGGGGAGCTGTTTTTT.

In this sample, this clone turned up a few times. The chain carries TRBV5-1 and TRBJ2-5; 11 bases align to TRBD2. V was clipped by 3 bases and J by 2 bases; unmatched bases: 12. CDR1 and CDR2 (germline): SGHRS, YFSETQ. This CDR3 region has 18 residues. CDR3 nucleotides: TGCGCCAGCAGCTCCCCGGGACTAGCGGAAAACGGGCAAGAGACCCAGTACTTC. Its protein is CASSSPGLAENGQETQYF.

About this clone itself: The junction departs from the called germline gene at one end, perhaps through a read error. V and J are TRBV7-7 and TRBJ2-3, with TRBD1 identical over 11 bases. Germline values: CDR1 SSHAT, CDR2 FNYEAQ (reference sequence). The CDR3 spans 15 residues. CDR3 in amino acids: CASSRGQGGTDTQYF. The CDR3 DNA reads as TGTGCTAGCAGCCGGGGACAGGGGGGCACAGATACGCAGTATTTT.

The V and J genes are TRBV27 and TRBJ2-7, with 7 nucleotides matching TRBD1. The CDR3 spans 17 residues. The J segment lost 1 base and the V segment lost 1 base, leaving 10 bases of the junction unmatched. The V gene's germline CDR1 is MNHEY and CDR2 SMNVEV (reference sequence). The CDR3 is CASSLFPTPGGSYEQYF. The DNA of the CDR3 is TGTGCCAGCAGTTTATTCCCAACTCCAGGGGGTTCCTACGAGCAGTACTTC.

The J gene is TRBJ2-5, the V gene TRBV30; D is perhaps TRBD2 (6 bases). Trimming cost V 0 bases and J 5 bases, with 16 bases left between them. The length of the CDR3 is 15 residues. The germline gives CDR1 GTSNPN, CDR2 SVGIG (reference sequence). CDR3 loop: CAWSVLTGVQETQYF. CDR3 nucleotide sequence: TGTGCCTGGAGTGTACTGACGGGAGTCCAGGAGACCCAGTACTTC. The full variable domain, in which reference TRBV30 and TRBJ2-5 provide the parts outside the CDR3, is SQTIHQWPATLVQPVGSPLSLECTVEGTSNPNLYWYRQAAGRGLQLLFYSVGIGQISSEVPQNLSASRPQDRQFILSSKKLLLSDSGFYLCAWSVLTGVQETQYFGPGTRLLVL.

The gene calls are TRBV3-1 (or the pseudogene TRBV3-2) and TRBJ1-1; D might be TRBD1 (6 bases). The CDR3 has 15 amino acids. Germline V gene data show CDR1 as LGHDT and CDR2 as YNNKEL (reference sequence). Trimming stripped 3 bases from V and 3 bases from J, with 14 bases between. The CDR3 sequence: CASSHAGTSYTEAFF. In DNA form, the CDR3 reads TGTGCCAGCAGCCACGCCGGGACATCTTACACTGAAGCTTTCTTT.

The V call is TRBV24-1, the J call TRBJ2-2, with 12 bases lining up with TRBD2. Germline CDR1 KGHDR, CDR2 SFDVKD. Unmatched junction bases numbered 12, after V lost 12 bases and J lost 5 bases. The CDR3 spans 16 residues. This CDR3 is CAAGLAGPTRTGELFF. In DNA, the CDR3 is TGTGCCGCGGGACTAGCGGGCCCCACGCGGACCGGGGAGCTGTTTTTT.

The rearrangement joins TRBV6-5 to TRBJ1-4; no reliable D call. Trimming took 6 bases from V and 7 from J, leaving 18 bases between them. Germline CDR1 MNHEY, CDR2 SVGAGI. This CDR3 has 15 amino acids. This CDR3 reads CASRQNMEAGEKLFF. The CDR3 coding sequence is TGTGCCAGCAGACAGAACATGGAGGCCGGTGAAAAACTGTTTTTT.

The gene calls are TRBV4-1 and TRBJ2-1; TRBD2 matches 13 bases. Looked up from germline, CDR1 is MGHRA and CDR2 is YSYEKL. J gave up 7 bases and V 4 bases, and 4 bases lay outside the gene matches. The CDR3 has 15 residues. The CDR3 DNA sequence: TGCGCCAGCAGCCCGATGGGACTAGCGGGGAATGAGCAGTTCTTC. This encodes CASSPMGLAGNEQFF.

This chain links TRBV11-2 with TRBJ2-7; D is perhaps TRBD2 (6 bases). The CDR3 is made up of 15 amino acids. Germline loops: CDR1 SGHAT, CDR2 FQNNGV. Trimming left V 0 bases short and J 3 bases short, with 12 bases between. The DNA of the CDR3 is TGTGCCAGCAGCTTAGAGGGGGGTTCCTTCTACGAGCAGTACTTC. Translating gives CASSLEGGSFYEQYF.

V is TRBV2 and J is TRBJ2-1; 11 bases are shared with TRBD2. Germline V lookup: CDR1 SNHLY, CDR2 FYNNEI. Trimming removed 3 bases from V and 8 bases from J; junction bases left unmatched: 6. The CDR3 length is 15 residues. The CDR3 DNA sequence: TGTGCCAGCAGTGAGGCTAGCGGGAGGACAGATGAGCAGTTCTTC. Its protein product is CASSEASGRTDEQFF.

DNA of the CDR3: TGTGCCAGCAGTTTATCGGGGGGAAGAGAGACTGAAGCTTTCTTT. Protein: CASSLSGGRETEAFF. The chain carries TRBV28 and TRBJ1-1; D might be TRBD1 (5 bases). The CDR3 consists of 15 residues. V shed 1 base and J shed 5 bases, with 14 bases lying between them. The germline CDR1 and CDR2 sequences are MDHEN and SYDVKM.

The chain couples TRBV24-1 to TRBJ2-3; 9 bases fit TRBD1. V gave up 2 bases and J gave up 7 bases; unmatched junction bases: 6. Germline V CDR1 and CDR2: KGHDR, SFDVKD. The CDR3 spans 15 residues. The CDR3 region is CATSDSGQGRNTQYF. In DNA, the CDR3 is TGTGCCACCAGTGATTCCGGACAGGGGCGGAATACGCAGTATTTT.

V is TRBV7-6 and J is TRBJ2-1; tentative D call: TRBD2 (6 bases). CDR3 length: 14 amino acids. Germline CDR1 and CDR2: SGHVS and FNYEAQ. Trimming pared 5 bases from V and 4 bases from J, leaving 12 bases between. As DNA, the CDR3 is TGTGCCAGCAGCGTACAACGGGGGTACAATGAGCAGTTCTTC. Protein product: CASSVQRGYNEQFF. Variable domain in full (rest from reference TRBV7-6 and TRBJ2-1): GAGVSQSPRYKVTKRGQDVALRCDPISGHVSLYWYRQALGQGPEFLTYFNYEAQQDKSGLPNDRFSAERPEGSISTLTIQRTEQRDSAMYRCASSVQRGYNEQFFGPGTRLTVL.

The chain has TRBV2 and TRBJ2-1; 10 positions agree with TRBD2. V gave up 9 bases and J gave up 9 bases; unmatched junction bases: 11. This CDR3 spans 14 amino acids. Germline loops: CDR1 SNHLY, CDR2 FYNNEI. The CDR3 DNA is TGTGCCAGGGGCAGCGGGAGGGCCACTAGTGAGCAGTTCTTC. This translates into CARGSGRATSEQFF.